This T cell receptor beta chain stems from a study of T cells in Graves' hyperthyroidism and ophthalmopathy (dated by TCRdb to about 2019). In the study overall: Peripheral blood samples were taken at the time of initial diagnosis, prior to any treatment. TCR V-J signatures able to tell the groups apart were searched for in a discovery cohort of more than 90 patients, of whom 40 to 45 had Graves' ophthalmopathy and roughly 57 had stable Graves' hyperthyroidism. Prospective prediction of ophthalmopathy was tested in an independent validation cohort consisting of 18 to 20 hyperthyroidism patients and some 15 patients who later progressed to ophthalmopathy. The roughly 90 discovery patients were divided at random into training and test sets in a 7:3 ratio. In more than 5 Graves' hyperthyroidism patients, the study also compared T-cell repertoires from thyroid tissue with T-cell repertoires from blood. After sampling, hyperthyroidism patients received methimazole starting at 30 mg daily, and ophthalmopathy patients received high-dose intravenous methylprednisolone. The paper describes TCR Vbeta CDR3 sequencing of fewer than 150 peripheral blood samples, made up of about 40 ophthalmopathy patients, around 78 hyperthyroidism patients and about 17 progressor patients. The research as a whole found: No statistical method was used to fix the sample size in advance, and group allocation was not hidden from the investigators. In validation, the model predicted progression to ophthalmopathy with just under 71% sensitivity and about 72% specificity, a median of around 6.6 months before onset. Most expanded thyroid clonotypes (frequency above 0.001) were also found in blood, which suggests that blood repertoires may mirror thyroid immune responses. In cross-validation, a model built on a 13 V-J signature told ophthalmopathy apart from stable hyperthyroidism with 87.88% sensitivity and about 81% specificity, and in testing the same model reached 80%/75%.

This clonotype was seen ten or more times. Its antigen is still unknown. It has no much larger one-base neighbor in the sample; base qualities were not kept. Amplification of TCR beta CDR3 regions was carried out from RNA transcripts. For the first round of RT-PCR on the TCR CDR3, the HTBI primer set was used together with the Qiagen OneStep RT-PCR kit. A second multiplex PCR round built the libraries, followed by size selection and purification. Libraries were sequenced paired-end with 100 bp reads on an Illumina HiSeq2000. In the paper's pipeline: SOAPnuke was used to process the raw data, throwing out any read that contained adapters or uncalled bases, had a mean Phred below 15, or lacked an exact constant-primer or identifier match. High-quality paired reads were merged using COPE v1.2.5, and each unique nucleotide sequence was defined as a clonotype. MiTCR v1.1 was used to align clonotypes to the IMGT TRBV, TRBD and TRBJ reference segments. The analysis was restricted to V-J combinations with a frequency above 0.0001, which together covered 99% to 99.2% of the repertoires. The TCS score was defined as the ratio of F50 (clonal expansion) to E x V (chaos), calculated using BLOSUM62-based TCRdist between CDR3 peptides within each V-J. Welch's t-statistics and random forest reduced around 510 V-J features to around 14, which were used in a naive Bayes classifier (R e1071). TCRdb handled the public reads itself, with Q25 trimming in fastp and clone calling in MiXCR, and kept productive beta chains. Rows merge per CDR3 protein into single entries with the most common DNA and genes. These V and J calls originate from TCRdb's pipeline instead of the authors' own analysis. The sample records 330,000 or so distinct CDR3 sequences, roughly 20% of which are singletons. About 40% of the sample is taken by the ten largest.

Ophthalmopathy patients had moderately to severely active disease, with a Clinical Activity Score of 3 or more, a NOSPECS grade of 4 or more, and a disease duration of less than 3 months. Any patient with an uncontrolled infection, another autoimmune disease, pregnancy or lactation was excluded. Diagnoses were established on the basis of clinical symptoms, serum thyroxine and TRAb, thyroid ultrasound, and orbital computed tomography. PBMCs were isolated from 7.5 to 10 ml of fresh peripheral blood by Ficoll-Paque density gradient centrifugation. Total RNA was extracted with Trizol reagent, and quality was checked on an Agilent 2100 Bioanalyzer. Relative to germline, V is missing 5 bases and J is missing 0 bases, with 8 bases of the junction outside any gene match. The CDR3 spans 17 residues, from the cysteine through the phenylalanine. The only DNA kept is the CDR3, 51 bases in frame from the first base. The germline V gene (reference sequence) yields MNHEY for CDR1 and SMNVEV for CDR2.

The receptor's source is a man aged 45-60 years with Graves' ophthalmopathy. The source material was blood. This sequence uses TRBV27 and TRBJ2-3; 10 junctional bases match TRBD2. The sequenced DNA is TGTGCCAGCAGTCCCCGACTAGCGGGCCCCAGCACAGATACGCAGTATTTT. The resulting protein is CASSPRLAGPSTDTQYF.